These 29 T cell receptor beta chains came from one sample sequenced in a study of T cell responses to AZD1222 COVID-19 vaccine. The table came from immunoSEQ multiplex PCR; TCRdb's copy has only in-frame clones and leaves some out. The sample contains fewer than 90,000 clones, 75% to 95% of which appear only once. The material sequenced was peripheral blood, taken 28 days after the second AZD1222 dose. The source is an adult who received the AZD1222 COVID-19 vaccine.

This chain uses TRBV18 with TRBJ1-2, with D possibly matching TRBD1 (6 bases). Trimming left V 3 bases short and J 5 bases short, with 16 bases between. Germline CDR1 KGHSH, CDR2 LQKENI. The CDR3 sequence is 15 residues long. CDR3 in DNA: TGTGCCAGCTCACCCACCTCGACAGGAAAGTATGGCTACACCTTC. Its translation is CASSPTSTGKYGYTF. The whole variable domain, filled in from reference TRBV18 and TRBJ1-2, reads NAGVMQNPRHLVRRRGQEARLRCSPMKGHSHVYWYRQLPEEGLKFMVYLQKENIIDESGMPKERFSAEFPKEGPSILRIQQVVRGDSAAYFCASSPTSTGKYGYTFGSGTRLTVV.

The J gene is TRBJ1-3, the V gene TRBV6-5; no clear D gene. Germline CDR1 reads MNHEY; CDR2 reads SVGAGI. The CDR3 is 11 amino acids. The ends were cut back, 7 bases at V and 8 bases at J, with 9 bases in the middle. CDR3 DNA: TGTGCCAGCAAGCGGGCGGACACCATATATTTT. This encodes CASKRADTIYF.

V and J are TRBV7-3 and TRBJ1-2; D remains unclear. Trimming removed 0 bases from V and 4 bases from J, with 9 bases in between. The length of the CDR3 is 14 residues. Germline V gene sequence: CDR1 SGHTA, CDR2 FQGTGA. The CDR3 bases are TGTGCCAGCAGCTTAACGAGGAAGAGCTATGGCTACACCTTC. This sequence encodes CASSLTRKSYGYTF.

The chain has TRBV11-2 and TRBJ2-1, with D perhaps matching TRBD1 (5 bases). V lost 7 bases and J 7 bases, leaving 17 bases between the germline ends. The CDR3 is made up of 14 amino acids. Germline values: CDR1 SGHAT, CDR2 FQNNGV. This CDR3 reads CASMGQGIGNEQFF. Written as DNA, the CDR3 is TGTGCCAGCATGGGGCAGGGTATTGGGAATGAGCAGTTCTTC.

The chain is built from TRBV5-5 and TRBJ1-3; D is possibly TRBD1 (5 bases). The V end lost 0 bases, the J end lost 3 bases, and 13 bases lay between the germline ends. From germline, CDR1 is SGHKS and CDR2 YYEKEE (reference sequence). This CDR3 has 16 residues. In DNA form, the CDR3 reads TGTGCCAGCAGCTTGGTACCCGGGGCGGATGGAAACACCATATATTTT. Its translation is CASSLVPGADGNTIYF.

This chain links TRBV7-3 with TRBJ1-1; D remains unclear. The CDR3 is made up of 13 amino acids. V dropped 3 bases and J dropped 0 bases, with 5 bases sitting between them. Germline V gives CDR1 SGHTA, CDR2 FQGTGA. CDR3: CASSLELNTEAFF. The CDR3 nucleotides read TGTGCCAGCAGCTTGGAACTGAACACTGAAGCTTTCTTT.

V and J are TRBV9 and TRBJ2-1; no definite D call. CDR1 is SGDLS and CDR2 is YYNGEE in the germline V gene. This CDR3 contains 13 residues. Trimming left V 0 bases short and J 7 bases short, with 8 bases between. CDR3 in DNA: TGTGCCAGCAGCGTAGCTAGGGCGAATGAGCAGTTCTTC. Encoded protein: CASSVARANEQFF.

This rearrangement joins TRBV10-3 to TRBJ2-7; D gene uncertain. CDR1 and CDR2 (germline): ENHRY, SYGVKD. The CDR3 extends over 15 amino acids. V was clipped by 0 bases and J by 6 bases, with 15 bases between them. CDR3 bases: TGTGCCATCAGTGAGTCGGGCCCAGCTATAGTCGAGCAGTACTTC. It is translated as CAISESGPAIVEQYF.

V is TRBV2 and J is TRBJ1-2; the match to TRBD1 covers 9 bases. This CDR3 has 12 residues. J was trimmed by 10 bases and V by 6 bases; bases with no gene match: 6. The germline CDR1 and CDR2 sequences are SNHLY and FYNNEI. Here the CDR3 DNA reads TGTGCCAGCAGGGACAGGGGAATAGTCTACACCTTC. This codes for CASRDRGIVYTF.

The CDR3: CASSLNVPAYNYGYTF. The CDR3 region has the DNA TGCGCCAGCAGCTTGAACGTACCAGCCTATAACTATGGCTACACCTTC. The chain links TRBV5-1 to TRBJ1-2; no clear D gene. V lost 1 base and J lost 1, with 14 bases in between. The germline V gene encodes CDR1 SGHRS and CDR2 YFSETQ. This CDR3 has 16 residues.

The rearrangement joins TRBV5-6 to TRBJ1-4; D might be TRBD1 (6 bases). CDR1 and CDR2 from the germline V gene are SGHDT and YYEEEE. V was pared by 0 bases and J by 7 bases, with 7 bases between. This CDR3 is built from 13 residues. The CDR3 bases are TGTGCCAGCAGCTTGGCAGGGGCTGAAAAACTGTTTTTT. This gives the protein CASSLAGAEKLFF.

The rearrangement uses TRBV15 and TRBJ2-3; 8 nucleotides line up with TRBD1. This CDR3 region has 16 residues. CDR1 is LNHNV, CDR2 YYDKDF, per germline (reference sequence). V lost 3 bases and J lost 0; bases outside the gene matches: 5. CDR3: CATSSAGGPSTDTQYF. In DNA, the CDR3 is TGTGCCACCAGCAGCGCAGGGGGCCCAAGCACAGATACGCAGTATTTT.

The chain links TRBV5-1 to TRBJ2-4, with 7 bases aligning to TRBD1. The germline CDR1 and CDR2 sequences are SGHRS and YFSETQ. The CDR3 length is 17 residues. Trimming at V came to 2 bases and at J to 3 bases, leaving 11 bases not matched to a gene. CDR3 in amino acids: CASSFHSDRAGKNIQYF. CDR3 DNA: TGCGCCAGCAGCTTTCACTCCGACAGGGCGGGCAAAAACATTCAGTACTTC. Based on the CDR3 plus reference TRBV5-1 and TRBJ2-4, the full variable domain is KAGVTQTPRYLIKTRGQQVTLSCSPISGHRSVSWYQQTPGQGLQFLFEYFSETQRNKGNFPGRFSGRQFSNSRSEMNVSTLELGDSALYLCASSFHSDRAGKNIQYFGAGTRLSVL.

The rearrangement links TRBV3-1 (or the pseudogene TRBV3-2) to TRBJ2-1, with TRBD2 identical over 10 bases. CDR3 length: 15 amino acids. The germline gives CDR1 LGHDT, CDR2 YNNKEL (reference sequence). The ends lost 4 bases at V and 2 bases at J; junction bases unmatched: 2. The CDR3, as DNA: TGTGCCAGCAGCCCTAGCGGGAGAGCCTACAATGAGCAGTTCTTC. Protein product: CASSPSGRAYNEQFF.

This clone has only one observation. The V call is TRBV5-1, the J call TRBJ1-2; TRBD1 matches 9 bases. The J segment lost 4 bases and the V segment lost 0 bases, leaving 10 bases of the junction unmatched. CDR1 and CDR2 (germline): SGHRS, YFSETQ. This CDR3 spans 17 amino acids. The DNA of the CDR3 is TGCGCCAGCAGCTTGGCCGGGGGACAGGGCGGGTTCTATGGCTACACCTTC. Its protein is CASSLAGGQGGFYGYTF.

The chain has TRBV30 and TRBJ2-7, with D perhaps TRBD2 (5 bases). CDR3 length: 12 amino acids. Trimming took 3 bases from V and 5 from J, leaving 11 bases between them. Germline V CDR1 and CDR2: GTSNPN, SVGIG (reference sequence). CDR3 bases: TGTGCCTGGAGCCCCGCGGGCCACGAGCAGTACTTC. It specifies CAWSPAGHEQYF.

The rearrangement uses TRBV29-1 and TRBJ2-1; D is uncertain. The germline CDR1 and CDR2 sequences are SQVTM and ANQGSEA. This CDR3 is 14 amino acids long. V shed 4 bases and J shed 1 base, with 11 bases lying between them. DNA for the CDR3: TGCAGCGTTGTCGTACCGGGTTCCTACAATGAGCAGTTCTTC. Encoded protein: CSVVVPGSYNEQFF.

The CDR3 loop is CASSEGPGLGDTQYF. The CDR3 DNA reads as TGCGCCAGCAGCGAAGGACCAGGACTAGGAGATACGCAGTATTTT. The chain has TRBV5-1 and TRBJ2-3; TRBD2 agrees at 7 bases. V was clipped by 4 bases and J by 5 bases; unmatched bases: 10. Germline V gene lookup returns CDR1 SGHRS and CDR2 YFSETQ. CDR3 size: 15 residues.

The J gene is TRBJ2-7, the V gene TRBV28; 8 bases are shared with TRBD2. Losses at the gene ends were 7 bases for V and 4 bases for J; bases not matched to a gene: 12. This CDR3 has 15 amino acids. Germline V gene data show CDR1 as MDHEN and CDR2 as SYDVKM. The CDR3 protein is CASTQWAGGGYEQYF. The CDR3 DNA reads TGTGCCAGCACCCAGTGGGCGGGAGGAGGGTACGAGCAGTACTTC.

This clone was counted only a few times. The chain uses TRBV5-6 and TRBJ1-2; weak D call: TRBD1 (5 bases). Looked up from germline, CDR1 is SGHDT and CDR2 is YYEEEE. The V gene lost 4 bases and the J gene lost 4 bases, with 20 bases spanning the gap. CDR3 length: 16 amino acids. The CDR3 sequence is CASSPVVQARGYGYTF. DNA for the CDR3: TGTGCCAGCAGCCCCGTAGTCCAGGCGAGGGGCTATGGCTACACCTTC.

This chain joins TRBV9 and TRBJ2-3, with D unresolved. With 6 bases removed from V and 6 bases from J, the gap between germline ends came to 14 bases. This CDR3 region has 13 residues. CDR1 is SGDLS and CDR2 is YYNGEE in the germline V gene. CDR3 in DNA: TGTGCCAGCACCCCCCGTTCCGGGGATACGCAGTATTTT. Translation: CASTPRSGDTQYF.

J is TRBJ2-2 and V is TRBV2, with D possibly matching TRBD2 (7 bases). Germline CDR1 and CDR2: SNHLY and FYNNEI. This CDR3 is built from 15 residues. The V end lost 3 bases, the J end lost 5 bases, and 13 bases lay between the germline ends. The CDR3 DNA follows: TGTGCCAGCAGTGATAGGGGGAGGGTTACCGGGGAGCTGTTTTTT. As protein: CASSDRGRVTGELFF. Based on the CDR3 plus reference TRBV2 and TRBJ2-2, the full variable domain is EPEVTQTPSHQVTQMGQEVILRCVPISNHLYFYWYRQILGQKVEFLVSFYNNEISEKSEIFDDQFSVERPDGSNFTLKIRSTKLEDSAMYFCASSDRGRVTGELFFGEGSRLTVL.

As DNA, the CDR3 is TGCGCCAGCAGCCCTGGGTCATTCCCTGGGGAGACCCAGTACTTC. Protein sequence: CASSPGSFPGETQYF. The gene calls are TRBV4-1 and TRBJ2-5; D not resolved. The V end was cut by 4 bases, the J end by 5 bases, with 17 bases between. This CDR3 has 15 amino acids. Germline V gene sequence: CDR1 MGHRA, CDR2 YSYEKL.

The rearrangement joins TRBV7-9 to TRBJ2-7, with D maybe TRBD2 (7 bases). The CDR3 is 15 amino acids. CDR1 is SEHNR, CDR2 FQNEAQ, per germline (reference sequence). Trimming pared 5 bases from V and 5 bases from J, leaving 19 bases between. CDR3 DNA sequence: TGTGCCAGCAGCCCCAAACCGGGGGGCCGGAACGAGCAGTACTTC. Protein product: CASSPKPGGRNEQYF.

V is TRBV28 and J is TRBJ2-7, with TRBD1 identical over 11 bases. Trimming removed 7 bases from V and 3 bases from J; junction bases left unmatched: 8. CDR3 length: 15 amino acids. Germline CDR1 MDHEN, CDR2 SYDVKM. The CDR3 region has the DNA TGTGCCAGCACCGATCCCGGGACAGGGGGCTACGAGCAGTACTTC. This codes for CASTDPGTGGYEQYF.

The chain combines TRBV5-1 with TRBJ1-1; a possible D gene is TRBD1 (6 bases). Germline V CDR1 and CDR2: SGHRS, YFSETQ. Trimming took 0 bases from V and 1 from J, leaving 13 bases between them. There are 16 residues in the CDR3. The CDR3, as DNA: TGCGCCAGCAGCTTGGCCTCAGGGGTTTGGAACACTGAAGCTTTCTTT. This sequence encodes CASSLASGVWNTEAFF.

V and J are TRBV7-9 and TRBJ2-3; TRBD2 matches 9 bases. Germline V gene lookup returns CDR1 SEHNR and CDR2 FQNEAQ (reference sequence). V shed 5 bases, J shed 4 bases, and the junction held 4 bases outside the gene matches. The CDR3 spans 14 residues. As DNA, the CDR3 is TGTGCCAGCAGCCATAGCGGGGGCTCAGATACGCAGTATTTT. Amino acid sequence: CASSHSGGSDTQYF.

The V gene is TRBV7-9, the J gene TRBJ1-3; no clear D. The CDR3 spans 12 residues. V was trimmed by 7 bases and J by 0 bases, leaving 4 bases between them. Germline CDR1 is SEHNR and CDR2 is FQNEAQ (reference sequence). The CDR3 loop reads CASTNSGNTIYF. CDR3 sequence (DNA): TGTGCCAGCACTAACTCTGGAAACACCATATATTTT.

In this sample, this clone turned up once. CDR3 DNA: TGTGCCTGGAGTGCCGGACAGCAAATGAACACTGAAGCTTTCTTT. Protein: CAWSAGQQMNTEAFF. The chain links TRBV30 to TRBJ1-1; D perhaps matches TRBD1 (6 bases). With 1 base removed from V and 0 bases from J, the gap between germline ends came to 12 bases. The germline gives CDR1 GTSNPN, CDR2 SVGIG (reference sequence). The CDR3 contains 15 residues.